Below are 18 T cell receptor beta chains sequenced from a single sample in a study of T-cell memory formation after mild COVID-19. Each CDR3 protein gets one entry after TCRdb re-called the 5' RACE reads with MiXCR. The sample records 110,000 to 150,000 distinct CDR3 sequences, around 27% being singletons. Material: PBMCs or a T cell subset sorted from them (not recorded which). These receptors all come from an adult woman who had mild COVID-19 (a few samples of this study predate the infection). Cell type and time point are not known.

The V and J genes are TRBV7-2 and TRBJ1-3, with D possibly being TRBD1 (6 bases). This CDR3 spans 17 amino acids. Germline-derived CDR1 and CDR2 are SGHTA and FQGNSA. The V gene lost 2 bases and the J gene lost 1 base, with 15 bases spanning the gap. The CDR3 region has the DNA TGTGCCAGCAGCTTACTCAGGGGCCATTCTTCTGGAAACACCATATATTTT. Encoded protein: CASSLLRGHSSGNTIYF. The full variable domain, completed using reference TRBV7-2 and TRBJ1-3, is GAGVSQSPSNKVTEKGKDVELRCDPISGHTALYWYRQSLGQGLEFLIYFQGNSAPDKSGLPSDRFSAERTGGSVSTLTIQRTQQEDSAVYLCASSLLRGHSSGNTIYFGEGSWLTVV.

This clonotype appeared once. The V and J genes are TRBV27 and TRBJ1-6, with D maybe TRBD1 (6 bases). Trimming took 7 bases from V and 5 from J, leaving 15 bases between them. This CDR3 is built from 15 residues. Germline-derived CDR1 and CDR2 are MNHEY and SMNVEV (reference sequence). Written as DNA, the CDR3 is TGTGCCAGCACCGAGGCTGGACAGCATAATTCACCCCTCCACTTT. This gives the protein CASTEAGQHNSPLHF.

In this sample, this clonotype turned up a few times. The chain uses TRBV7-9 and TRBJ1-1; D is ambiguous. Trimming pared 5 bases from V and 7 bases from J, leaving 11 bases between. Looked up from germline, CDR1 is SEHNR and CDR2 is FQNEAQ (reference sequence). This CDR3 has 12 amino acids. CDR3 bases: TGTGCCAGCAGCGTAAGGGAAGTTGAAGCTTTCTTT. Its protein product is CASSVREVEAFF.

In its sample, this clonotype was seen a few times. The rearrangement uses TRBV20-1 and TRBJ2-3; D remains ambiguous. V lost 0 bases to trimming and J lost 2 bases, with 12 bases between them. This CDR3 comprises 15 residues. CDR1 DFQATT and CDR2 SNEGSKA come from the germline V gene (reference sequence). The chain's CDR3 is CSARESPRTTDTQYF. CDR3 bases: TGCAGTGCTAGAGAAAGCCCTCGCACCACAGATACGCAGTATTTT.

This sequence joins TRBV4-3 and TRBJ2-7; TRBD1 matches at 9 bases. There are 15 residues in the CDR3. V dropped 1 base and J dropped 1; count of bases not matched to a gene: 2. Germline-derived CDR1 and CDR2 are LGHNA and YSLEER. CDR3 DNA: TGCGCCAGCAGCCAAGTTGGACAGGGGTCCTACGAGCAGTACTTC. This sequence encodes CASSQVGQGSYEQYF.

This clonotype was picked up a small number of times. The CDR3: CASSPSQGIYEQYF. For the CDR3, the DNA is TGTGCCAGCAGCCCATCACAGGGAATCTACGAGCAGTACTTC. The J gene is TRBJ2-7, the V gene TRBV7-6; weak D call: TRBD1 (6 bases). CDR3 length: 14 residues. The germline CDR1 and CDR2 sequences are SGHVS and FNYEAQ. V was clipped by 5 bases and J by 3 bases, with 14 bases between them. The whole variable domain, filled in from reference TRBV7-6 and TRBJ2-7, reads GAGVSQSPRYKVTKRGQDVALRCDPISGHVSLYWYRQALGQGPEFLTYFNYEAQQDKSGLPNDRFSAERPEGSISTLTIQRTEQRDSAMYRCASSPSQGIYEQYFGPGTRLTVT.

This clonotype was counted a few times. This chain links TRBV6-5 with TRBJ2-5; D may be TRBD2 (6 bases). V dropped 0 bases and J dropped 12 bases, with 20 bases sitting between them. Germline-derived CDR1 and CDR2 are MNHEY and SVGAGI. This CDR3 spans 15 amino acids. CDR3 in DNA: TGTGCCAGCAGTTACTCGGAGGGGACCCGGTTGGAAAAGTACTTC. Translated, it gives CASSYSEGTRLEKYF.

The chain joins TRBV5-1 to TRBJ2-1; the D gene is possibly TRBD2 (5 bases). Germline lookup yields CDR1 SGHRS and CDR2 YFSETQ. The CDR3 loop spans 13 amino acids. V lost 1 base and J 8 bases, leaving 10 bases between the germline ends. The chain's CDR3 is CASSLTAGDEQFF. CDR3 sequence (DNA): TGCGCCAGCAGCTTGACCGCCGGGGATGAGCAGTTCTTC.

This clonotype was seen only a few times. This rearrangement joins TRBV6-5 to TRBJ2-2, with D unresolved. V was shortened by 6 bases and J by 2 bases, with 7 bases between the two germline ends. The CDR3 runs 13 residues. Germline CDR1 and CDR2: MNHEY and SVGAGI. The DNA of the CDR3 is TGTGCCAGCAGGATCATTAACACCGGGGAGCTGTTTTTT. It encodes CASRIINTGELFF.

This clonotype was seen more than once but under ten times. The V call is TRBV4-1, the J call TRBJ2-7; D is unresolved. CDR3 length: 12 residues. V lost 1 base to trimming and J lost 5 bases, with 6 bases between them. Germline CDR1 MGHRA, CDR2 YSYEKL. As DNA, the CDR3 is TGCGCCAGCAGCCAAGGTACCGACGAGCAGTACTTC. Its protein product is CASSQGTDEQYF.

This rearrangement joins TRBV7-6 to TRBJ2-1, with a weak D call TRBD2 (5 bases). V lost 5 bases and J 3 bases, leaving 14 bases between the germline ends. Germline CDR1 is SGHVS and CDR2 is FNYEAQ. The CDR3 runs 15 residues. CDR3 sequence (DNA): TGTGCCAGCAGCGTAGGGTCTAGCAGCTACAATGAGCAGTTCTTC. Translation: CASSVGSSSYNEQFF.

V is TRBV9 and J is TRBJ2-7, with no clear D. With 0 bases removed from V and 0 bases from J, the gap between germline ends came to 13 bases. The CDR3 covers 16 residues. Germline lookup yields CDR1 SGDLS and CDR2 YYNGEE. CDR3 sequence reads: CASSVEAGPLSYEQYF. The CDR3 region has the DNA TGTGCCAGCAGCGTAGAAGCAGGACCCCTCTCCTACGAGCAGTACTTC. The whole variable domain, filled in from reference TRBV9 and TRBJ2-7, reads DSGVTQTPKHLITATGQRVTLRCSPRSGDLSVYWYQQSLDQGLQFLIQYYNGEERAKGNILERFSAQQFPDLHSELNLSSLELGDSALYFCASSVEAGPLSYEQYFGPGTRLTVT.

This chain uses TRBV12-3 or TRBV12-4 with TRBJ1-1, with 9 bases matching TRBD1. The CDR3 is 15 residues long. Trimming cost V 6 bases and J 3 bases; bases outside gene matches: 8. The CDR3 loop is CASRRTGAVDTEAFF. In nucleotides, the CDR3 is TGTGCCAGCAGGCGGACAGGGGCGGTCGACACTGAAGCTTTCTTT.

The chain joins TRBV9 to TRBJ1-1; the D is unclear. Trimming took 3 bases from V and 6 from J, leaving 18 bases between them. Germline V gene lookup returns CDR1 SGDLS and CDR2 YYNGEE. The CDR3 loop spans 15 amino acids. DNA of the CDR3: TGTGCCAGCAGCGCCCAAGTACAAGGAGAGTCTGAAGCTTTCTTT. Translation: CASSAQVQGESEAFF.

The chain has TRBV29-1 and TRBJ2-7; 12 bases align to TRBD1. Germline assignment: CDR1 SQVTM and CDR2 ANQGSEA. This CDR3 region has 13 residues. V shed 5 bases and J 5 bases; nucleotides not matched to a gene: 4. CDR3 amino acids: CSVLGTGGHEQYF. The DNA for the CDR3 is TGCAGCGTTCTCGGGACAGGGGGCCACGAGCAGTACTTC.

This clonotype showed up just a few times. The rearrangement uses TRBV7-9 and TRBJ2-5, with TRBD2 identical over 10 bases. Germline values: CDR1 SEHNR, CDR2 FQNEAQ (reference sequence). CDR3 length: 18 amino acids. The V and J ends lost 3 bases and 4 bases, in that order; junction bases with no gene match: 14. CDR3: CASSFPTSGTTGRETQYF. In DNA form, the CDR3 reads TGTGCCAGCAGCTTCCCTACTAGCGGGACAACGGGGAGAGAGACCCAGTACTTC.

This clonotype was observed a few times. The genes are TRBV11-2 and TRBJ2-1; D is ambiguous. The V end lost 5 bases, the J end lost 5 bases, and 16 bases lay between the germline ends. The CDR3 runs to 15 residues. Germline CDR1 and CDR2: SGHAT and FQNNGV. The CDR3 DNA sequence: TGTGCCAGCAGCCAACAAGGCGGCGTCAACAATGAGCAGTTCTTC. Encoded protein: CASSQQGGVNNEQFF.

This clonotype was detected a few times. CDR3 residues: CASSQWTGSSYEQYF. DNA for the CDR3: TGCGCCAGCAGCCAGTGGACAGGGAGCTCCTACGAGCAGTACTTC. This chain links TRBV4-1 with TRBJ2-7; 8 nucleotides match TRBD1. After removal of 3 bases from V and 0 bases from J, the junction contained 4 bases not matched to a gene. CDR1 and CDR2 from the germline V gene are MGHRA and YSYEKL. This CDR3 contains 15 residues.